The T cell receptor beta chain under discussion was sequenced for a study of cytomegalovirus exposure and HLA in healthy donors. Primers included in the PCR were 60 Vbeta and 13 Jbeta primers. Sequencing was performed with immunoSEQ multiplex PCR; in TCRdb, only in-frame clones are kept and a portion is missing. Its clone listing holds 34,000 or so clones. The germline V gene encodes CDR1 SGDLS and CDR2 YYNGEE. Deletions cut 3 bases from V and 4 bases from J, with 10 bases between. There are 13 residues in the CDR3. The receptor was isolated from a female donor in good health and CMV-seronegative. This chain links TRBV9 with TRBJ1-1; D might be TRBD1 (5 bases). Specimen: PBMCs. The CDR3 reads CASSGDRFTEAFF. The CDR3 DNA sequence: TGTGCCAGCAGCGGCGACAGATTCACTGAAGCTTTCTTT.